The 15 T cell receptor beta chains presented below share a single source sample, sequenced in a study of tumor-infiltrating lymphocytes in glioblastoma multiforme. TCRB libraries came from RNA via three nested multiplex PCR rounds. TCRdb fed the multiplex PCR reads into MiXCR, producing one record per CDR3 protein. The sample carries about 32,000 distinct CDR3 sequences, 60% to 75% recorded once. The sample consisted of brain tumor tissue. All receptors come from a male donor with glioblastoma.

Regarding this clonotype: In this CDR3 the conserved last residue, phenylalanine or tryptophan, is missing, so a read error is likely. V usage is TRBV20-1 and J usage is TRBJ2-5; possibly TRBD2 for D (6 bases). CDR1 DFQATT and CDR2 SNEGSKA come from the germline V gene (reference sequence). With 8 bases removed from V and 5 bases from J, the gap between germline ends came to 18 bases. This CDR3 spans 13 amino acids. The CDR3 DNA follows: TGCAGTCCCTCGGGTAGCGGCCAGGAGACCCAGTACTCC. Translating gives CSPSGSGQETQYS.

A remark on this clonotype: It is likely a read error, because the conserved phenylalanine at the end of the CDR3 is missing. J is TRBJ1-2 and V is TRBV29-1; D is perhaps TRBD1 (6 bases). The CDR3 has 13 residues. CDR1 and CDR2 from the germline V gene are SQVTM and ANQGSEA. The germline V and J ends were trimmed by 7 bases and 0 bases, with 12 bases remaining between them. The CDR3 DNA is TGCAGCGCCGACAGGAATTCTAACTATGGCTACACCTCC. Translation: CSADRNSNYGYTS.

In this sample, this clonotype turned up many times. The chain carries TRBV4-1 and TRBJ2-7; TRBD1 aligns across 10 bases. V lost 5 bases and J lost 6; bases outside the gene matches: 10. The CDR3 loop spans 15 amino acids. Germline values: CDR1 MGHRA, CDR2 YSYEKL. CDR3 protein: CASSYSGQGSGEQYF. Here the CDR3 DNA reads TGCGCCAGCAGCTACTCGGGACAGGGGTCGGGCGAGCAGTACTTC.

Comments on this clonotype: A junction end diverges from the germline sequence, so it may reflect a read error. CDR3: CTSSAGLYNEQFF. The CDR3 DNA reads as TGCACCAGCAGCGCGGGACTTTACAATGAGCAGTTCTTC. V and J are TRBV5-1 and TRBJ2-1; weak D call: TRBD2 (6 bases). The CDR3 is 13 amino acids. The germline gives CDR1 SGHRS, CDR2 YFSETQ.

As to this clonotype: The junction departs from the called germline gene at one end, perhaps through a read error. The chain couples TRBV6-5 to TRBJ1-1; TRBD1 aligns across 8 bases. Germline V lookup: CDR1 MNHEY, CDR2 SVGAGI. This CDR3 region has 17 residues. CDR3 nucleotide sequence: TGTGCCAGCAGTTACTCGATCGCGGACAGGGTAAACACTGAAGCTTTTTTT. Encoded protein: CASSYSIADRVNTEAFF.

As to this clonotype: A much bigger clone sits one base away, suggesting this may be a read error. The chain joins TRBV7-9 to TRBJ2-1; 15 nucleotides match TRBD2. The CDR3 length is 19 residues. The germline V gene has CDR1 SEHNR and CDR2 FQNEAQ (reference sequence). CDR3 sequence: CASSWTSGRVLSSYNEEFF. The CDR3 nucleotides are TGTGCCAGCAGCTGGACTAGCGGGAGGGTCCTGAGCTCCTACAATGAGGAGTTCTTC.

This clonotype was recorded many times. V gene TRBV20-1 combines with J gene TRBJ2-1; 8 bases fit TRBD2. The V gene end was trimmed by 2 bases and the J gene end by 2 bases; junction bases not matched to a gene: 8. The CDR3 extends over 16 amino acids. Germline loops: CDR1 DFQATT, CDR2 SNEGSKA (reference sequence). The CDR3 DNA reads TGCAGTGCTAGAACTAGCGGAGTTAACCCCTACAATGAGCAGTTCTTC. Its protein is CSARTSGVNPYNEQFF.

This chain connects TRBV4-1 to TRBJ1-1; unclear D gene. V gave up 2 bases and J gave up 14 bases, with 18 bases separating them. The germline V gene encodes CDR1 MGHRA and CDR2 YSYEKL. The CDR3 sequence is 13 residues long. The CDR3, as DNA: TGCGCCAGCAGCCAAAAGATTTCGACTGAAGTCTTCTTT. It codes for CASSQKISTEVFF.

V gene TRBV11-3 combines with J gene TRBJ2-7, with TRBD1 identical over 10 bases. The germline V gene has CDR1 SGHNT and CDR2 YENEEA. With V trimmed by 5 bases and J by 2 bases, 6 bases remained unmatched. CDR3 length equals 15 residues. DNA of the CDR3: TGTGCCAGCAGCCCAGGGACAGGGGTCACCTACGAGCAGTACTTC. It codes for CASSPGTGVTYEQYF.

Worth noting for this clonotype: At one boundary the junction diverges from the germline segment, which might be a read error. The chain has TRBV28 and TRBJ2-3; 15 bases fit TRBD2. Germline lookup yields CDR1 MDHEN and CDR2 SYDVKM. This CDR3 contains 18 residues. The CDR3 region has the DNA TGTGCCAGCAGTTTAGGAGGACTAGCGGGGGGGCCAACAGATACGCACTATTTT. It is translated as CASSLGGLAGGPTDTHYF.

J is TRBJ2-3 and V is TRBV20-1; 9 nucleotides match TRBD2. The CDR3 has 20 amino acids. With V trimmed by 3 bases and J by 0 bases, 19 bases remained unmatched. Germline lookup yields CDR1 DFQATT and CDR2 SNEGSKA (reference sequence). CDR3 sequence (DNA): TGCAGTGCTAGCCCACGACCGGGACTAGCTGGAGTAACGAGCACAGATACGCAGTATTTT. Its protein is CSASPRPGLAGVTSTDTQYF.

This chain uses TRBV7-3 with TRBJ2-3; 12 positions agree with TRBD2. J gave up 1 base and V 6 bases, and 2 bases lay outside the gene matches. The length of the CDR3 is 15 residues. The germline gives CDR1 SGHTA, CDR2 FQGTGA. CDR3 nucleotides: TGTGCCAGCAGAAGACTAGCGGGGGGCACAGATACGCAGTATTTT. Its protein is CASRRLAGGTDTQYF.

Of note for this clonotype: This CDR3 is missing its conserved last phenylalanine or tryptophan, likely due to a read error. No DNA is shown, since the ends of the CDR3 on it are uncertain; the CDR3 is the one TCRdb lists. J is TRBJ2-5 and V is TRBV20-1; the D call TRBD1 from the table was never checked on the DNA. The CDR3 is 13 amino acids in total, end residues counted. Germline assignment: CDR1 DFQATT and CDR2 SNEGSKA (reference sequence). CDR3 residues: CSARGAPGETQYL.

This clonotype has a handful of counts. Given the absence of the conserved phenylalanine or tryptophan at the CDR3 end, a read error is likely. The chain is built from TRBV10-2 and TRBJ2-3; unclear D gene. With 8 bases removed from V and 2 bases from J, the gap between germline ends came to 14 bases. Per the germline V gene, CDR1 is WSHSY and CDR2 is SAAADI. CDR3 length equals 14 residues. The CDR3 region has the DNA TGCGCCAGCGGTGGTCTAGTTAACACAGATACGCAGTATTCT. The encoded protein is CASGGLVNTDTQYS.

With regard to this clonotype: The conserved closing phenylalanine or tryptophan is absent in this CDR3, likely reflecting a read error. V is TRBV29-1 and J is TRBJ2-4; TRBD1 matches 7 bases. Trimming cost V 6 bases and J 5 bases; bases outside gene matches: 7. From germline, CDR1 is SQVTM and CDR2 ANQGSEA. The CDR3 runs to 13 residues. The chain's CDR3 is CSVTGPRENIQYY. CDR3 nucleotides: TGCAGCGTGACAGGGCCGAGGGAAAACATTCAGTACTAC.